Listed below are T cell receptor beta chains from one sample, sequenced in a study of T cell responses to AZD1222 COVID-19 vaccine. Data came from immunoSEQ multiplex PCR; TCRdb stores just in-frame clones and leaves some out. The data show about 110,000 clones, around 90% seen once. The sample consisted of peripheral blood, taken on day 0 of MenACWY control vaccination. The source is an adult in good health. Each CDR3 is given without its conserved first and last residue. A D gene is named only where the DNA matches it firmly.

CDR3: ATSRDQPMTGGFFSNQPQH
J: TRBJ1-5
V: TRBV15
D: TRBD1

CDR3: ASRGWSSYEQY
J: TRBJ2-7
V: TRBV27
D: NA

CDR3: ASSLLRGRGTEAF
J: TRBJ1-1
V: TRBV27
D: NA

CDR3: SVEDWGSGTARDEQF
J: TRBJ2-1
V: TRBV29-1
D: TRBD1

CDR3: ASSYSGPHGGYT
J: TRBJ1-2
V: TRBV3-1/TRBV3-2
D: NA

CDR3: ASSSPGLAGGRQY
J: TRBJ2-7
V: TRBV6-5
D: TRBD2

CDR3: ASTMGGPGYT
J: TRBJ1-2
V: TRBV12-3/TRBV12-4
D: NA

CDR3: AIWTGAINYGYT
J: TRBJ1-2
V: TRBV10-3
D: TRBD1

CDR3: ASSYLRGDYEQY
J: TRBJ2-7
V: TRBV6-2/TRBV6-3
D: NA

CDR3: ASSPPSVDNEQF
J: TRBJ2-1
V: TRBV18
D: NA

CDR3: ASSLWRDNQPQH
J: TRBJ1-5
V: TRBV27
D: NA

CDR3: ASSPKGQGATEAF
J: TRBJ1-1
V: TRBV6-5
D: TRBD1

CDR3: AWTAGTGNTGELF
J: TRBJ2-2
V: TRBV30
D: NA

CDR3: ASSYFDRADNEQF
J: TRBJ2-1
V: TRBV6-2/TRBV6-3
D: TRBD1

CDR3: ATSRRQGLTDTQY
J: TRBJ2-3
V: TRBV15
D: TRBD1

CDR3: ASSESTGLTYEQY
J: TRBJ2-7
V: TRBV10-1
D: NA

CDR3: ASSFSGFPLH
J: TRBJ1-6
V: TRBV28
D: NA

CDR3: ASSLRGGDTEAF
J: TRBJ1-1
V: TRBV6-6
D: NA

CDR3: ASSYGNRNEKLF
J: TRBJ1-4
V: TRBV6-5
D: NA

CDR3: ASSRDEDYGYT
J: TRBJ1-2
V: TRBV10-2
D: NA

CDR3: ASSPNPGQESEKLF
J: TRBJ1-4
V: TRBV4-3
D: TRBD1

CDR3: ASSIAQSTDTQY
J: TRBJ2-3
V: TRBV19
D: NA

CDR3: ASSREETQY
J: TRBJ2-5
V: TRBV5-4
D: NA

CDR3: ASSLSGSAPFPQH
J: TRBJ1-5
V: TRBV5-6
D: NA

CDR3: ASSIRGASYEQY
J: TRBJ2-7
V: TRBV19
D: NA

CDR3: ASSIPLGGWRTEAF
J: TRBJ1-1
V: TRBV11-2
D: NA

CDR3: ASSPGRTEAF
J: TRBJ1-1
V: TRBV6-2/TRBV6-3
D: NA

CDR3: ASSEGNTEAF
J: TRBJ1-1
V: TRBV5-1
D: NA

CDR3: ASSQDTVGNTEAF
J: TRBJ1-1
V: TRBV4-3
D: NA

CDR3: ASSSRGQGNYGYT
J: TRBJ1-2
V: TRBV5-4
D: TRBD1

CDR3: ASSEGDPTDTQY
J: TRBJ2-3
V: TRBV10-2
D: NA

CDR3: ASSYSRAMTNYGYT
J: TRBJ1-2
V: TRBV6-5
D: NA

CDR3: ASSPDGGQGKETQY
J: TRBJ2-5
V: TRBV5-4
D: TRBD1

CDR3: ASSGVGQYYGYT
J: TRBJ1-2
V: TRBV28
D: TRBD1

CDR3: ASSLGGGLWTEAF
J: TRBJ1-1
V: TRBV5-4
D: TRBD1

CDR3: ASSLGSGRGTEAF
J: TRBJ1-1
V: TRBV7-8
D: NA

CDR3: ASHRPTDTQY
J: TRBJ2-3
V: TRBV30
D: NA

CDR3: ASSRDRGIYEQY
J: TRBJ2-7
V: TRBV6-5
D: TRBD1

CDR3: SVGEMNSPLH
J: TRBJ1-6
V: TRBV29-1
D: NA

CDR3: SARSSDTQY
J: TRBJ2-3
V: TRBV20-1
D: NA

CDR3: ASSLGVSETQY
J: TRBJ2-5
V: TRBV11-3
D: NA

CDR3: ASRRTGAGELF
J: TRBJ2-2
V: TRBV5-6
D: TRBD1